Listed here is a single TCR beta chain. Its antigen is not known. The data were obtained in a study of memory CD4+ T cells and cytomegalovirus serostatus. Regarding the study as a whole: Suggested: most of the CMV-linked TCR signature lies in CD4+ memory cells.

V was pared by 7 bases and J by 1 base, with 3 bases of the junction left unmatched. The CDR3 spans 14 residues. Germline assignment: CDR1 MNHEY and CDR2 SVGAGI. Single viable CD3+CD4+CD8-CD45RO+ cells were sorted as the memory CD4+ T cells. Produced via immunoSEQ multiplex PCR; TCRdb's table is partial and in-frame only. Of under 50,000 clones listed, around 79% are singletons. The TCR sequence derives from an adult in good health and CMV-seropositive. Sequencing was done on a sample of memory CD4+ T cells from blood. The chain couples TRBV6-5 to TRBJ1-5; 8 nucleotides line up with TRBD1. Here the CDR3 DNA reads TGTGCCAGCACCGACAGGGGAAGCAATCAGCCCCAGCATTTT. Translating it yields CASTDRGSNQPQHF.